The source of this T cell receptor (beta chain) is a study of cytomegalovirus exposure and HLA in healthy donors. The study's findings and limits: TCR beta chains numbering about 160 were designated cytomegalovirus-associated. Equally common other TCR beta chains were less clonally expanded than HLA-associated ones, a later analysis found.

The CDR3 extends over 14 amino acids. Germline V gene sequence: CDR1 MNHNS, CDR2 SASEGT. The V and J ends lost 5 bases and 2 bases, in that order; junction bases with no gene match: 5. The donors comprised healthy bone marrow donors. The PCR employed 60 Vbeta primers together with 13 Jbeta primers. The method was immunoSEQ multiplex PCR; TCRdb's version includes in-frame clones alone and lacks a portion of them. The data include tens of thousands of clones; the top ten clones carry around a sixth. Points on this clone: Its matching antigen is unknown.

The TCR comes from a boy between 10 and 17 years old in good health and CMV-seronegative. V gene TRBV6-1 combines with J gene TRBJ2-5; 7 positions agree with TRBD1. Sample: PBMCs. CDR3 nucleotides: TGTGCCAGCAGTAGACAGGGTGTACAAGAGACCCAGTACTTC. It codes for CASSRQGVQETQYF.